The clone carrying this T cell receptor (beta chain) was seen more than once but under ten times. Germline V gives CDR1 WNHNN, CDR2 SYGVQD (reference sequence). Trimming shortened V by 5 bases and J by 9 bases, and 11 bases separated the two germline ends. The CDR3 runs 13 residues. The protocol was immunoSEQ multiplex PCR, while the TCRdb copy is restricted to in-frame clones and leaves out a portion. The sample lists about 130,000 clones; around nine tenths were seen once. These data belong to a study of control samples from healthy donors and cancer patients. Sequencing used blood. This sequence originates from a man in his forties in good health. The chain carries TRBV10-1 and TRBJ1-6; D may be TRBD1 (5 bases). This chain's CDR3 is CASSQGVGSPLHF. The CDR3 coding sequence is TGCGCCAGCAGTCAGGGAGTCGGTTCACCCCTCCACTTT.